These T cell receptor beta chains were read from a single sample in a study of post-analysis software for immune sequencing data. TCRdb independently ran MiXCR on the PCR reads; one entry per CDR3 protein. The sample records fewer than 850,000 distinct CDR3 sequences, just under 30% being singletons. The specimen sequenced was blood. Receptors were obtained from a girl aged 10 to 17 with multiple sclerosis. Both conserved end residues are part of each CDR3. D genes are given only for firm matches. Clone size is not always given. Where it is, it says once, few, many or a class for expanded clones.

>TRBJ2-3|TRBV12-3/TRBV12-4|.|TRBD1
TGTGCCAGCAGGGGACGCCGGGACAGGGGCACAGATACGCAGTATTTT
CASRGRRDRGTDTQYF
>TRBJ1-5|TRBV29-1|few|TRBD1
TGCAGCGTCCGGACAGGGGAATATCAGCCCCAGCATTTT
CSVRTGEYQPQHF
>TRBJ1-6|TRBV7-8|few|TRBD1
TGTGCCAGCAGCGTAACAGGGGCGGTGCGGAATTCACCCCTCCACTTT
CASSVTGAVRNSPLHF
>TRBJ2-1|TRBV5-1|.|.
TGCGCCAGCAGCTTGGGGGTGTTATATGACAATGAGCAGTTCTTC
CASSLGVLYDNEQFF
>TRBJ2-3|TRBV3-1|.|TRBD2
TGTGCCAGCGTTCGAGCGGGACGACCAGATACGCAGTATTTT
CASVRAGRPDTQYF
>TRBJ2-1|TRBV9|.|TRBD2
TGTGCCAGCAGCGTAGCTTGGGTGGGACTAGCGGGAGGAAATGAGCAGTTCTTC
CASSVAWVGLAGGNEQFF
>TRBJ1-2|TRBV20-1|few|.
TGCAGTGCTAGAGATGGTAGGGCTTATGGCTACACCTTC
CSARDGRAYGYTF
>TRBJ2-3|TRBV7-2|few|.
TGTGCCAGCAGCCCGGGTAGCGGCCGAGTCAATACGCAGTATTTT
CASSPGSGRVNTQYF
>TRBJ2-1|TRBV11-2|.|.
TGTGCCAGCAGCTTAGTTTTCACAACCTACAATGAGCAGTTCTTC
CASSLVFTTYNEQFF
>TRBJ2-1|TRBV20-1|.|TRBD2
TGCAGTGCTAGGCAGATCCTAGCGGGGTGCCATGAGCAGTTCTTC
CSARQILAGCHEQFF
>TRBJ2-3|TRBV7-2|few|.
TGTGCCAGCAACATAGGGACTTCCACAGATACGCAGTATTTT
CASNIGTSTDTQYF
>TRBJ2-7|TRBV27|few|.
TGTGCCACCAGCCCTCGGGGGCGACTATACGAGCAGTACTTC
CATSPRGRLYEQYF
>TRBJ2-1|TRBV9|few|TRBD2
TGTGCCAGCAGCGAGGGACTAGCGGATTACAATGAGCAGTTCTTC
CASSEGLADYNEQFF
>TRBJ2-7|TRBV20-1|many|.
TGCAGTGCGAGGACTACCTCCTACGAGCAGTACTTC
CSARTTSYEQYF
>TRBJ2-5|TRBV9|.|TRBD1
TGTGCCAGCAGCGAGGGAACCGGGACAGGGATCCAAGGGACCCAGTACTTC
CASSEGTGTGIQGTQYF
>TRBJ1-5|TRBV20-1|few|.
TGCAGTGCTAGAGACTTTGATGGAGGAGGGGGTAATCAGCCCCAGCATTTT
CSARDFDGGGGNQPQHF
>TRBJ2-7|TRBV20-1|.|.
TGCAGTGCTAGGAGGGCTGGGGTCCGAGACAGGCGCTCCTACGAGCAGTACTTC
CSARRAGVRDRRSYEQYF
>TRBJ2-1|TRBV20-1|.|TRBD2
TGCAGTGCTAGGAGACTAGCGGGGGGTTATGAGCAGTTCTTC
CSARRLAGGYEQFF
>TRBJ2-1|TRBV12-3/TRBV12-4|few|TRBD2
TGTGCCAGCAGTGACCCGGGACTAGCGGGTAACAATGAGCAGTTCTTC
CASSDPGLAGNNEQFF
>TRBJ1-2|TRBV29-1|few|TRBD1
TGCAGCGTTAACAGGGGAGACTATGGCTACACCTTC
CSVNRGDYGYTF
>TRBJ2-7|TRBV29-1|.|TRBD1
TGCAGCGTTGAAGATACCCTTCAGGGGGCATCCTACGAGCAGTACTTC
CSVEDTLQGASYEQYF
>TRBJ1-2|TRBV27|.|.
TGTGCCAGTCGGAGAGGGAACCACTACACCTTC
CASRRGNHYTF
>TRBJ2-3|TRBV20-1|.|TRBD1
TGCAGTGCTAGAGATGGGGGGACAGGTGGAGATACGCAGTATTTT
CSARDGGTGGDTQYF
>TRBJ2-7|TRBV4-3|.|TRBD2
TGCGCCAGCAGCCTGGGGAGGGCGGGGTCCTCCTCCTACGAGCAGTACTTC
CASSLGRAGSSSYEQYF
>TRBJ1-2|TRBV18|.|.
TGTGCCAGCTCACCCAGTGGCCAGGCGTTCTATGGCTACACCTTC
CASSPSGQAFYGYTF
>TRBJ2-5|TRBV28|few|TRBD2
TGTGCCAGCAGTCTCGGGACTAGCGGGGGGTGGAAGACCCAGTACTTC
CASSLGTSGGWKTQYF
>TRBJ2-7|TRBV28|.|.
TGTGCCAGCAGCTCGATGGGACGGAGGCAGTACTTC
CASSSMGRRQYF
>TRBJ2-3|TRBV3-1|.|.
TGTGCCAGCAGCCGTCAGACGGGAGCAGATACGCAGTATTTT
CASSRQTGADTQYF
>TRBJ2-7|TRBV29-1|many|TRBD2
TGCAGCGTTAGGGCTAGCGGCTACGAGCAGTACTTC
CSVRASGYEQYF
>TRBJ1-5|TRBV2|.|.
TGTGCCAGCACCGGAGGGGGGGATCAGCCCCAGCATTTT
CASTGGGDQPQHF
>TRBJ1-5|TRBV12-3/TRBV12-4|.|.
TGTGCCACTCAAAGGGGGTCGGCCCAGCATTTT
CATQRGSAQHF
>TRBJ1-1|TRBV12-3/TRBV12-4|few|.
TGTGCCAGCAGTCCCGACTCCGGGACATGGAACACTGAAGCTTTCTTT
CASSPDSGTWNTEAFF
>TRBJ1-5|TRBV6-5|.|TRBD1
TGTGCCAGCAGTCCTGAGACAGGGAGGAATCAGCCCCAGCATTTT
CASSPETGRNQPQHF
>TRBJ1-2|TRBV20-1|few|.
TGCAGTGCTAGTAACCCGGGAACAATAGGCTACACCTTC
CSASNPGTIGYTF
>TRBJ1-2|TRBV6-6|.|.
TGTGCCAGCACGTACCTACCTAACTATGGCTACACCTTC
CASTYLPNYGYTF
>TRBJ2-3|TRBV5-1|many|.
TGTGCCAGCTCACTAAGCACAGATACGCAGTATTTT
CASSLSTDTQYF
>TRBJ2-1|TRBV6-1|.|.
TGTGCCAGCAGTTGGACGGTGAGGGGGGATGAGCAGTTCTTC
CASSWTVRGDEQFF
>TRBJ2-7|TRBV4-3|many|.
TGCGCCAGCAGCCAGTTCACAAGCGGAGTGAGCTCCTACGAGCAGTACTTC
CASSQFTSGVSSYEQYF
>TRBJ2-3|TRBV14|few|.
TGTGCCAGCGGACCATCGGGTACGCAGTATTTT
CASGPSGTQYF
>TRBJ1-1|TRBV20-1|.|.
TGCAGTGCTCCTAGGCTTGCGCCCCAGAACACTGAAGCTTTCTTT
CSAPRLAPQNTEAFF
>TRBJ1-2|TRBV12-3/TRBV12-4|.|.
TGTGCCAGCAGTTTAATGGCAGCTAACTATGGCTACACCTTC
CASSLMAANYGYTF
>TRBJ2-5|TRBV6-2/TRBV6-3|few|.
TGTGCCAGCAGTTACTCCCACCAGGGACGGCGAGAGACCCAGTACTTC
CASSYSHQGRRETQYF
>TRBJ2-3|TRBV7-2|few|.
TGTGCCAGCAGCTTTTCAGAAATCACAGATACGCAGTATTTT
CASSFSEITDTQYF